This is a list of T cell receptor beta chains from one sample in a study of shared clonotypes between healthy human individuals. This table comes from immunoSEQ multiplex PCR, and its TCRdb copy is limited to in-frame clones, with some not included. The sample holds around 2.5 million clones, 80% to 95% seen once. The sample comprised naive CD4+ T cells from PBMCs. All receptors come from a man younger than 35 in good health. Some clones in this sample may be carry-over from other donors' samples. Both conserved end residues are part of each CDR3. D genes are given only for firm matches.

>TRBJ2-1|TRBD2|TRBV10-3
TGTGCCATCAGTCCCGGGGGGACTAGCGGGACCCAGGGTCCCAGCCATGAGCAGTTCTTC
CAISPGGTSGTQGPSHEQFF
>TRBJ1-2|.|TRBV7-9
TGTGCCAGCAGCTTCGCGGCGGCGAGGGGATATGGCTACACCTTC
CASSFAAARGYGYTF
>TRBJ2-7|.|TRBV5-6
TGTGCCAGCAGCTTGGTTGATTCCTCCGAGCAGTACTTC
CASSLVDSSEQYF
>TRBJ1-1|.|TRBV29-1
TGCAGCGTTGAACTGAACACTGAAGCTTTCTTT
CSVELNTEAFF
>TRBJ2-1|.|TRBV6-1
TGTGCCAGCAGTGAATTTACGGGAGCCTCCTACAATGAGCAGTTCTTC
CASSEFTGASYNEQFF
>TRBJ1-4|.|TRBV5-1
TGCGCCAGCAGCTTGACGGACGGCTACAATGAAAAACTGTTTTTT
CASSLTDGYNEKLFF
>TRBJ1-1|TRBD1|TRBV28
TGTGCCAGCAGTCCCAGGGGGTTGTACACTGAAGCTTTCTTT
CASSPRGLYTEAFF
>TRBJ1-1|TRBD1|TRBV19
TGTGCCAGTAGTACCCTTACAGGGGGCAACACTGAAGCTTTCTTT
CASSTLTGGNTEAFF
>TRBJ2-3|TRBD2|TRBV2
TGTGCCAGCAGTGAGGGACTAGCCACAGATACGCAGTATTTT
CASSEGLATDTQYF
>TRBJ2-7|.|TRBV29-1
TGCAGCGTTGGTGACTCCTACGAGCAGTACTTC
CSVGDSYEQYF
>TRBJ2-3|.|TRBV4-2
TGTGCCAGCAGCCAAGATTCAGGTTGGGGCACAGATACGCAGTATTTT
CASSQDSGWGTDTQYF
>TRBJ1-3|.|TRBV18
TGTGCCAGCTCCCCAATAGGAGCCAGCTCTGGAAACACCATATATTTT
CASSPIGASSGNTIYF
>TRBJ1-2|.|TRBV18
TGTGCCAGCTCACCAAATGATGGCTACACCTTC
CASSPNDGYTF
>TRBJ2-2|TRBD1|TRBV6-6
TGTGCCAGCAGTTACTCGGCGACAGGGGGCACCGGGGAGCTGTTTTTT
CASSYSATGGTGELFF
>TRBJ1-3|.|TRBV5-6
TGTGCCAGCAGCGACCGGGGGCTTGGAAACACCATATATTTT
CASSDRGLGNTIYF
>TRBJ2-7|TRBD2|TRBV19
TGTGCCAGTAGTACCCGTGGAGCGGGGGGGTTCTACGAGCAGTACTTC
CASSTRGAGGFYEQYF